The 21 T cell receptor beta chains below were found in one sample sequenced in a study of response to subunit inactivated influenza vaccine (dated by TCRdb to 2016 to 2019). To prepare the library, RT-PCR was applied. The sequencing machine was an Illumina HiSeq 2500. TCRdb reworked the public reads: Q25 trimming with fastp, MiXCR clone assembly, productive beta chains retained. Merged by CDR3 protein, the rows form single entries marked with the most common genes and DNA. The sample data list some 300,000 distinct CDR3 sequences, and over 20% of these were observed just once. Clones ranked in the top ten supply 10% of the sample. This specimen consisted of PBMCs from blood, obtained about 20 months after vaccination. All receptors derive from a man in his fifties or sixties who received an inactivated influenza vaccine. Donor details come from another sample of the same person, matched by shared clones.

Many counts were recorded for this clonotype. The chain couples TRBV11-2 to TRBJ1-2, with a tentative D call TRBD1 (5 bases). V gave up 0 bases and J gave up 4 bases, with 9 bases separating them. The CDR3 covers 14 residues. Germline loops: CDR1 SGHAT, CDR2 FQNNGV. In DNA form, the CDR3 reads TGTGCCAGCAGCTTAGAAACAGGCTTCTATGGCTACACCTTC. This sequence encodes CASSLETGFYGYTF. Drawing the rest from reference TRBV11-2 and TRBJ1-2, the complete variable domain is EAGVAQSPRYKIIEKRQSVAFWCNPISGHATLYWYQQILGQGPKLLIQFQNNGVVDDSQLPKDRFSAERLKGVDSTLKIQPAKLEDSAVYLCASSLETGFYGYTFGSGTRLTVV.

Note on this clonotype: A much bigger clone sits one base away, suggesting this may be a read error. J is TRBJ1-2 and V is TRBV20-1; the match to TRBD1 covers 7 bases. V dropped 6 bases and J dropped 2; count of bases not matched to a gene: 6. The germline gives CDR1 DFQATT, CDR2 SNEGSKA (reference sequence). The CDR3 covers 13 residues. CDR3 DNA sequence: TGCAGTGCGGCACAGGGGTTCAACTATGGCTACACCTTC. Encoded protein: CSAAQGFNYGYTF.

CDR3 protein: CASSLGFRENTEAFF. The CDR3 region has the DNA TGTGCCAGCAGCTTGGGATTCCGGGAGAACACTGAAGCTTTCTTT. The chain has TRBV5-6 and TRBJ1-1; D unclear. The V gene lost 0 bases and the J gene lost 1 base, with 10 bases spanning the gap. Germline V gives CDR1 SGHDT, CDR2 YYEEEE. CDR3 length: 15 amino acids.

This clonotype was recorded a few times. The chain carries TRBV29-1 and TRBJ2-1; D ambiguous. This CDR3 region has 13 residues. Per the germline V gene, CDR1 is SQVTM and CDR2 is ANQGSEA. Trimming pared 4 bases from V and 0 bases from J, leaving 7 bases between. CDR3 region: CSVGGSSYNEQFF. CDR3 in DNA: TGCAGCGTTGGGGGAAGCTCCTACAATGAGCAGTTCTTC.

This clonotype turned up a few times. The CDR3: CAGSSNTGELFF. The CDR3 DNA reads as TGCGCCGGGTCGTCGAACACCGGGGAGCTGTTTTTT. The chain combines TRBV20-1 with TRBJ2-2; D gene ambiguous. The CDR3 length is 12 residues. The germline gives CDR1 DFQATT, CDR2 SNEGSKA (reference sequence).

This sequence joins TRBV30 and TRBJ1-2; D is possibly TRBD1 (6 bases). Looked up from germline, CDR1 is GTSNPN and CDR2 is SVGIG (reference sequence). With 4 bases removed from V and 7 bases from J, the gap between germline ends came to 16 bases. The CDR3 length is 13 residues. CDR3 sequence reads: CAWTPGGGGGYTF. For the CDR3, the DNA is TGTGCCTGGACGCCCGGCGGGGGCGGTGGCTACACCTTC.

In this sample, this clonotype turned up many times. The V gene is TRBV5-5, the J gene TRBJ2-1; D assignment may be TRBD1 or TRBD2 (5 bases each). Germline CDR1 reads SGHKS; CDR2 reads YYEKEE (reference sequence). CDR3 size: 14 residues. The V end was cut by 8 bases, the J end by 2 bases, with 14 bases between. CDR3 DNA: TGTGCCAGTTACTCGGGGCAGACCTACAATGAGCAGTTCTTC. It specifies CASYSGQTYNEQFF. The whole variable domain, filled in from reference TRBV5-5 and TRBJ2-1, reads DAGVTQSPTHLIKTRGQQVTLRCSPISGHKSVSWYQQVLGQGPQFIFQYYEKEERGRGNFPDRFSARQFPNYSSELNVNALLLGDSALYLCASYSGQTYNEQFFGPGTRLTVL.

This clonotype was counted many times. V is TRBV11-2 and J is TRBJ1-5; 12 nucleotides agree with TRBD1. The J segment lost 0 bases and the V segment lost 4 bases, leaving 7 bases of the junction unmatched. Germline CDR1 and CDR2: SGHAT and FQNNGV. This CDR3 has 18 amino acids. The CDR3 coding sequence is TGTGCCAGCAGCTCCCGGGACAGGGGGCTGAATAGCAATCAGCCCCAGCATTTT. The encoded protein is CASSSRDRGLNSNQPQHF.

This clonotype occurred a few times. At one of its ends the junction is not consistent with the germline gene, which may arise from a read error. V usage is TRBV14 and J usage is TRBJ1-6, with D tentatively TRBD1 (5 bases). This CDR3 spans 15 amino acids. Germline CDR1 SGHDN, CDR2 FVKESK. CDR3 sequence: CASSPGGQYNPPLHF. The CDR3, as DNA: TGTGCCAGCAGCCCTGGGGGTCAGTATAATCCACCCCTCCACTTT.

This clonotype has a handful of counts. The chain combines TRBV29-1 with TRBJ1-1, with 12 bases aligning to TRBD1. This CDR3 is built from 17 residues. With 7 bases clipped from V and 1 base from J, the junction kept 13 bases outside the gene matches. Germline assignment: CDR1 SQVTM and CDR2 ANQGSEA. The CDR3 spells CSAGGQGANTRNTEAFF. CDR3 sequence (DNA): TGCAGCGCCGGGGGACAGGGGGCGAATACTAGGAACACTGAAGCTTTCTTT.

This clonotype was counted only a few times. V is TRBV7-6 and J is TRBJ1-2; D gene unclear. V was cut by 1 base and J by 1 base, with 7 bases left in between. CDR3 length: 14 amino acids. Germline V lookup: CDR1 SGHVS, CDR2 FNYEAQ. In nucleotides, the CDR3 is TGTGCCAGCAGCTTAGACAGTTATAACTATGGCTACACCTTC. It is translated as CASSLDSYNYGYTF.

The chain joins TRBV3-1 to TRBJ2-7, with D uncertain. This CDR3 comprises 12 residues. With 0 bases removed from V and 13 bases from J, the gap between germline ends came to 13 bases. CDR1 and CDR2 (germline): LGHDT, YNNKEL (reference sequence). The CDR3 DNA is TGTGCCAGCAGCCAAGATTATGGTGAGACATACTTC. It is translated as CASSQDYGETYF.

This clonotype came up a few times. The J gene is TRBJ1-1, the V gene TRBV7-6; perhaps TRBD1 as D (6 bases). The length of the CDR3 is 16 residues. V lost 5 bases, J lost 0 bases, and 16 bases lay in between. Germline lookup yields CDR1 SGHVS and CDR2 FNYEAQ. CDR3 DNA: TGTGCCAGCAGCCCCGCGACAGGCCCTTTGAACACTGAAGCTTTCTTT. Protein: CASSPATGPLNTEAFF.

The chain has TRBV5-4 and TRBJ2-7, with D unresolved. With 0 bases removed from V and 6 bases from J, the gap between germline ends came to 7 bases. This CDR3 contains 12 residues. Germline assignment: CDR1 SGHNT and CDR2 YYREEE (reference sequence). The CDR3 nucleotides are TGTGCCAGCAGCTTGGATGATGTCGAGCAGTACTTC. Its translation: CASSLDDVEQYF.

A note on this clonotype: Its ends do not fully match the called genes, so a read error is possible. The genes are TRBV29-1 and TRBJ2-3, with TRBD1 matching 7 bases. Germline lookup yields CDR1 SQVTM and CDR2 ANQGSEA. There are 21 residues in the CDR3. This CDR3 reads CSVEDPQDGTDKIFPTDMQYF. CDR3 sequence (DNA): TGCAGCGTTGAAGATCCCCAGGACGGGACAGATAAAATTTTTCCCACAGATATGCAGTATTTT.

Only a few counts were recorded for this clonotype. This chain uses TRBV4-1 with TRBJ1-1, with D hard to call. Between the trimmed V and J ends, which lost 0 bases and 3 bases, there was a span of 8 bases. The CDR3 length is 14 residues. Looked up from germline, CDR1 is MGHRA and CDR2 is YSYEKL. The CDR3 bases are TGCGCCAGCAGCCAAGATCCCACTTACACTGAAGCTTTCTTT. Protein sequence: CASSQDPTYTEAFF.

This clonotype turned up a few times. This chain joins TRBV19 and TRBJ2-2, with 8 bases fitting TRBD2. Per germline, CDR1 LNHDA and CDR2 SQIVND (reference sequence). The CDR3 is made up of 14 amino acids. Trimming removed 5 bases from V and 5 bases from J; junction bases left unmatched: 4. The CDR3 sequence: CASSREGRTGELFF. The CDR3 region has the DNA TGTGCCAGTAGTCGGGAGGGCCGTACCGGGGAGCTGTTTTTT.

In nucleotides, the CDR3 is TGTGCCAGCAGCCAGGGACAGGGAAAGGGCAATCAGCCCCAGCATTTT. It specifies CASSQGQGKGNQPQHF. This chain joins TRBV4-2 and TRBJ1-5; 9 bases agree with TRBD1. The CDR3 has 16 residues. Germline trimming cut 3 bases from V and 2 bases from J; bases unmatched to any gene: 5. The germline V gene has CDR1 LGHNA and CDR2 YNFKEQ.

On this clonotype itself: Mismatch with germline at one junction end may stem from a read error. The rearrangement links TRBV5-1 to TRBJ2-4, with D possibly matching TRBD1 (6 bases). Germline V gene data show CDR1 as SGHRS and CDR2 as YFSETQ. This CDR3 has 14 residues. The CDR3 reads CASSLDTGKTIQYF. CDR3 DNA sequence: TGCGCCAGCAGCTTGGATACAGGGAAAACCATTCAGTACTTC.

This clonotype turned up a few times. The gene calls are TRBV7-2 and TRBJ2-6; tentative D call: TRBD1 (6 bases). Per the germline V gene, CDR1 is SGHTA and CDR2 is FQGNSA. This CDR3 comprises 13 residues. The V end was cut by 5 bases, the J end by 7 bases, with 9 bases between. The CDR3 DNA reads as TGTGCCAGCAGCCCCGGGACAGCCAACGTCCTGACTTTC. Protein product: CASSPGTANVLTF. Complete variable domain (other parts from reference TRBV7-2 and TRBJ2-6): GAGVSQSPSNKVTEKGKDVELRCDPISGHTALYWYRQSLGQGLEFLIYFQGNSAPDKSGLPSDRFSAERTGGSVSTLTIQRTQQEDSAVYLCASSPGTANVLTFGAGSRLTVL.

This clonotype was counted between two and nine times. The CDR3 spells CASSFLVLTDTQYF. In DNA, the CDR3 is TGTGCCAGCAGTTTTCTGGTACTCACAGATACGCAGTATTTT. The J gene is TRBJ2-3, the V gene TRBV12-3 or TRBV12-4; D gene ambiguous. The CDR3 totals 14 residues. V gave up 3 bases and J gave up 2 bases, with 9 bases separating them.